The TCR beta chain under discussion was sequenced for a study of identical twins. J lost 7 bases, V lost 6 bases, and 9 bases had no gene match. Germline V gives CDR1 SEHNR, CDR2 FQNEAQ (reference sequence). The CDR3 runs 15 residues. Addition of a universal primer site occurred through template switching, and cDNA carried unique molecular identifiers. TCRdb called the 5' RACE reads again in MiXCR, with one record for every CDR3 protein. The sample yields roughly 280,000 distinct CDR3 sequences, roughly 9.7% seen once. This clonotype appeared a few times. The sample also formed part of further work on yellow fever vaccine responses in identical twins.

The V call is TRBV7-9, the J call TRBJ1-2; 12 bases are a match to TRBD1. The material sequenced was CD8+ T cells sorted from blood. The sequence was collected from a woman aged 18-30 years in good health. The CDR3 protein is CASSPGDRGLFGYTF. The CDR3 coding sequence is TGTGCCAGCAGTCCCGGGGACAGGGGGCTGTTTGGCTACACCTTC.